Each of the 13 T cell receptor beta chains below was sequenced from the same sample in a study of shared clonotypes between healthy human individuals (dated by TCRdb to the early 2020s). To prepare the library, the immunoSEQ multiplex PCR assay was applied. Entries here come from immuneACCESS through TCRdb and include only in-frame sequences with V and J called. Some clones fail to appear in such tables; in the studies checked, an unresolved V gene covers under half of the shortfall, and the cause of the remainder is unknown. The sample yields under 850,000 clones; just under 75% were counted once. The biggest ten clones account for under 2% of the sample. The sample was memory CD4+ T cells sorted from blood. The meaning of the sample's cell subset or site label: CD45RA-negative fraction. Receptors originate from a woman aged 30 to 39 in good health.

The rearrangement links TRBV2 to TRBJ1-4; D ambiguous. The V gene's germline CDR1 is SNHLY and CDR2 FYNNEI. The CDR3 totals 13 residues. The ends were cut back, 6 bases at V and 8 bases at J, with 13 bases in the middle. The CDR3: CASSRDNGEKLFF. The CDR3 DNA reads as TGTGCCAGCAGCCGAGACAATGGGGAAAAACTGTTTTTT.

DNA for the CDR3: TGTGCCAGCAGCGTAGCGTCTAGCGGGGCTCCCTACGAGCAGTACTTC. Translated: CASSVASSGAPYEQYF. The rearrangement uses TRBV9 and TRBJ2-7; 9 bases agree with TRBD2. This CDR3 has 16 residues. Germline assignment: CDR1 SGDLS and CDR2 YYNGEE. V lost 0 bases and J lost 2; bases outside the gene matches: 6.

V gene TRBV7-9 combines with J gene TRBJ2-1, with TRBD1 identical over 12 bases. In germline, CDR1 is SEHNR, CDR2 FQNEAQ (reference sequence). The junction had 5 bases not matched to a gene; V was cut back by 2 bases and J by 9 bases. The CDR3 sequence is 15 residues long. The CDR3 region has the DNA TGTGCCAGCAGCTTACTGGGACAGGGGGCCAGTGAGCAGTTCTTC. This gives the protein CASSLLGQGASEQFF.

The chain joins TRBV11-2 to TRBJ2-7; maybe TRBD2 (7 bases). Germline values: CDR1 SGHAT, CDR2 FQNNGV. V lost 3 bases to trimming and J lost 4 bases, with 16 bases between them. The CDR3 loop spans 15 amino acids. CDR3 coding DNA: TGTGCCAGCAGCTTTTTCGGGGGGCTGGGATACGAGCAGTACTTC. This translates into CASSFFGGLGYEQYF.

The chain has TRBV19 and TRBJ1-3, with D hard to call. The germline gives CDR1 LNHDA, CDR2 SQIVND (reference sequence). V shed 3 bases and J shed 3 bases, with 9 bases lying between them. CDR3 length: 14 residues. The DNA for the CDR3 is TGTGCCAGTAGTATTTCCGGCTTTGGAAACACCATATATTTT. Translated: CASSISGFGNTIYF.

The genes are TRBV6-5 and TRBJ2-2; 7 nucleotides align to TRBD1. Germline assignment: CDR1 MNHEY and CDR2 SVGAGI. This CDR3 is built from 16 residues. Trimming at V came to 4 bases and at J to 2 bases, leaving 7 bases not matched to a gene. The CDR3 region is CASSSPDRRNTGELFF. The CDR3 DNA reads TGTGCCAGCAGTTCCCCGGACAGGAGAAACACCGGGGAGCTGTTTTTT.

The chain carries TRBV5-1 and TRBJ2-3; D unresolved. Germline V gives CDR1 SGHRS, CDR2 YFSETQ. CDR3 size: 11 residues. Between the trimmed V and J ends, which lost 4 bases and 5 bases, there was a span of 5 bases. The CDR3 DNA follows: TGCGCCAGCAGCGAGAGAGATACGCAGTATTTT. Protein: CASSERDTQYF.

The V and J genes are TRBV7-2 and TRBJ2-7, with D unclear. Per the germline V gene, CDR1 is SGHTA and CDR2 is FQGNSA. The CDR3 is 14 amino acids. V lost 1 base, J lost 2 bases, and 9 bases lay in between. The CDR3 coding sequence is TGTGCCAGCAGCTTAGATGGTCATACCTACGAGCAGTACTTC. Amino acid sequence: CASSLDGHTYEQYF. Full variable domain (missing parts from reference TRBV7-2 and TRBJ2-7): GAGVSQSPSNKVTEKGKDVELRCDPISGHTALYWYRQSLGQGLEFLIYFQGNSAPDKSGLPSDRFSAERTGGSVSTLTIQRTQQEDSAVYLCASSLDGHTYEQYFGPGTRLTVT.

This clone was observed many times. Within the sample, other DNA sequences also encode this same CDR3. This chain connects TRBV2 to TRBJ2-7, with D perhaps assigned TRBD1 or TRBD2 (5 bases each). Trimming took off 5 bases at V and 3 bases at J, with 8 bases between the two ends. This CDR3 contains 12 residues. Germline CDR1 SNHLY, CDR2 FYNNEI. The CDR3 DNA reads as TGTGCCAGCAGTCGGGACGGCTACGAGCAGTACTTC. It translates to CASSRDGYEQYF.

The chain couples TRBV7-3 to TRBJ2-1, with 10 bases fitting TRBD1. Per the germline V gene, CDR1 is SGHTA and CDR2 is FQGTGA. J lost 8 bases, V lost 5 bases, and 21 bases had no gene match. The CDR3 sequence is 19 residues long. The CDR3 sequence is CASSPSPGQGPARDDEQFF. Here the CDR3 DNA reads TGTGCCAGCAGCCCGAGCCCGGGACAGGGGCCCGCACGTGACGATGAGCAGTTCTTC.

The chain employs TRBV27 and TRBJ1-4; 10 bases are a match to TRBD1. The CDR3 runs 13 residues. Losses at the gene ends were 8 bases for V and 7 bases for J; bases not matched to a gene: 4. Germline CDR1 MNHEY, CDR2 SMNVEV (reference sequence). The CDR3 DNA is TGTGCCAGCCGGGGACAGGGGATTGAAAAACTGTTTTTT. Translation gives CASRGQGIEKLFF.

The V and J genes are TRBV7-2 and TRBJ1-2, with 7 bases identical to TRBD1. The CDR3 loop spans 13 amino acids. Unmatched junction bases numbered 6, after V lost 5 bases and J lost 6 bases. Germline V gene sequence: CDR1 SGHTA, CDR2 FQGNSA. In DNA, the CDR3 is TGTGCCAGCAGCCAGGGACAGCTGGATGGCTACACCTTC. Its protein product is CASSQGQLDGYTF.

The rearrangement uses TRBV11-2 and TRBJ2-3; 7 bases align to TRBD2. The germline CDR1 and CDR2 sequences are SGHAT and FQNNGV. Losses at the gene ends were 4 bases for V and 5 bases for J; bases not matched to a gene: 9. CDR3 length: 15 amino acids. Written as DNA, the CDR3 is TGTGCCAGCAGCTCGAGACTAGCCGGGGGAGATACGCAGTATTTT. Protein product: CASSSRLAGGDTQYF.